This T cell receptor (beta chain) was found in a study of response to subunit inactivated influenza vaccine. TCRdb recomputed calls from the RT-PCR reads with MiXCR, one row per CDR3 protein. Seen here are about 520,000 distinct CDR3 sequences, about 25% observed once, and the top ten hold about 1.9%. Germline V gives CDR1 SGHVS, CDR2 FNYEAQ. The CDR3 runs 17 residues. V lost 2 bases to trimming and J lost 0 bases, with 11 bases between them. A word on this clonotype: The antigen is unknown.

General study results and limits: With each seasonal influenza vaccination, the authors suggested, few new T cells are recruited.

This chain connects TRBV7-6 to TRBJ1-6; D is ambiguous. The starting material was CD4+ T cells sorted from PBMCs, obtained 5 days after vaccination. The sequence was collected from a man in his forties or fifties who received an inactivated influenza vaccine. CDR3 nucleotide sequence: TGTGCCAGCAGCTTACGGCAGCAGAGCTCCTATAATTCACCCCTCCACTTT. Translating it yields CASSLRQQSSYNSPLHF.